Shown below are 7 T cell receptor beta chains from a single sample sequenced in a study of T cells after yellow fever vaccination. Via MiXCR, TCRdb re-called the 5' RACE reads, giving one row per CDR3 protein. The sample carries around 310,000 distinct CDR3 sequences, around 3.6% recorded once. The starting material was PBMCs, obtained on the day of the yellow fever booster vaccination. All receptors derive from a young man who received the YFV17D yellow fever vaccine.

V usage is TRBV29-1 and J usage is TRBJ1-1; D gene unclear. Germline-derived CDR1 and CDR2 are SQVTM and ANQGSEA. The CDR3 covers 11 residues. The V end lost 1 base, the J end lost 4 bases, and 4 bases lay between the germline ends. CDR3 coding DNA: TGCAGCGTTGAAGGGGGCACTGAAGCTTTCTTT. This sequence encodes CSVEGGTEAFF.

The chain couples TRBV16 to TRBJ1-1, with 7 bases matching TRBD1. Germline lookup yields CDR1 KGHSY and CDR2 FQNENV. The ends lost 3 bases at V and 1 base at J; junction bases unmatched: 5. This CDR3 is 15 amino acids long. The CDR3 nucleotides read TGTGCCAGCAGCCATACTACAGGGGCGAACACTGAAGCTTTCTTT. The encoded protein is CASSHTTGANTEAFF.

The sample holds many counts of this clonotype. The rearrangement joins TRBV27 to TRBJ1-4, with 11 bases aligning to TRBD1. Trimming removed 1 base from V and 8 bases from J; junction bases left unmatched: 3. CDR3 length: 15 amino acids. The V gene's germline CDR1 is MNHEY and CDR2 SMNVEV (reference sequence). CDR3 loop: CASSLWTGGEEKLFF. The CDR3 coding sequence is TGTGCCAGCAGTTTATGGACAGGGGGCGAGGAAAAACTGTTTTTT.

V gene TRBV20-1 combines with J gene TRBJ2-3; D perhaps matches TRBD1 (7 bases). Germline lookup yields CDR1 DFQATT and CDR2 SNEGSKA (reference sequence). The V end lost 3 bases, the J end lost 3 bases, and 13 bases lay between the germline ends. The CDR3 has 14 residues. Written as DNA, the CDR3 is TGCAGTGCTAGGGAGGGGGCTAAAACAGATACGCAGTATTTT. This codes for CSAREGAKTDTQYF.

This clonotype was found many times. V gene TRBV18 combines with J gene TRBJ1-2; 7 nucleotides agree with TRBD1. The germline V gene has CDR1 KGHSH and CDR2 LQKENI. V trimming: 3 bases; J trimming: 8 bases; junction bases outside the gene matches: 6. This CDR3 comprises 13 residues. The DNA of the CDR3 is TGTGCCAGCTCACCTCCGACAGGGAACGGCTACACCTTC. Its protein is CASSPPTGNGYTF. The entire variable domain, with the rest obtained from reference TRBV18 and TRBJ1-2, is as follows: NAGVMQNPRHLVRRRGQEARLRCSPMKGHSHVYWYRQLPEEGLKFMVYLQKENIIDESGMPKERFSAEFPKEGPSILRIQQVVRGDSAAYFCASSPPTGNGYTFGSGTRLTVV.

The V and J genes are TRBV7-2 and TRBJ2-3; a possible D gene is TRBD1 (5 bases). The end of the DNA is better explained by TRBJ1-5, so the J call may be wrong. The CDR3 has 15 residues. The germline V gene encodes CDR1 SGHTA and CDR2 FQGNSA. In DNA form, the CDR3 reads TGTGCCAGCAGCCCGTGGGCGGGGGTAATAGATACGCAGCATTTT. This translates into CASSPWAGVIDTQHF.

This clonotype was picked up many times. The chain recombines TRBV5-1 with TRBJ2-2; 12 positions agree with TRBD1. With V trimmed by 4 bases and J by 1 base, 2 bases remained unmatched. This CDR3 contains 16 residues. Germline lookup yields CDR1 SGHRS and CDR2 YFSETQ. The CDR3: CASSGTGGRNTGELFF. DNA of the CDR3: TGCGCCAGCAGCGGGACAGGGGGCCGGAACACCGGGGAGCTGTTTTTT.